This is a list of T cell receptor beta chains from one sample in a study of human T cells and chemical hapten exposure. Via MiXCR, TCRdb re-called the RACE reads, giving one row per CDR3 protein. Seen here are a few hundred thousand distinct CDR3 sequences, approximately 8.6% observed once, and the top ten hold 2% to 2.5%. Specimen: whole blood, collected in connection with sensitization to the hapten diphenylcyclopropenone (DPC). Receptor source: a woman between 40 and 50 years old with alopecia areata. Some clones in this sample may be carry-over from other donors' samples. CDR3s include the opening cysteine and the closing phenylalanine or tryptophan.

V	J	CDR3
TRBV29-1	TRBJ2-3	CSVEKGSDTQYF
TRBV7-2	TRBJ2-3	CASSQTTSGSQQYF
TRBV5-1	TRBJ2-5	CASSLNQVETQYF
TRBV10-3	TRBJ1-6	CAISESTPGDGTPLHF
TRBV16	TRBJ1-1	CASSQSMGGTEAFF
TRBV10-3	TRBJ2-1	CVISERQPDNEQFF
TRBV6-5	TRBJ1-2	CASSYSGSGGYTF
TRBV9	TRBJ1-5	CASSKGGGAQPQHF
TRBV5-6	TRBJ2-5	CASSLGGKETQYF
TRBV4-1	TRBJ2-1	CASSQLFGRGQGYNEQFF
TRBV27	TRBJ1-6	CASRDLGQGGSPLHF
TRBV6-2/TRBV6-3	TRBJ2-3	CASRDWREGLGFRLHDTQYF
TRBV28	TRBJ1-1	CASYRGLETEAFF
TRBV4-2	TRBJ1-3	CASSPEPGNTIYF
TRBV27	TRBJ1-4	CASSPGLPNEKLFF
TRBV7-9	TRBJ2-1	CASSFSVTSENYNEQFF
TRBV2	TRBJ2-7	CASSEAPGLATYYEQYF
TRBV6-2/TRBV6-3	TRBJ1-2	CASSSGRVNYGYTF
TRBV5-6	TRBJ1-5	CASSVQTGLSNQPQHF
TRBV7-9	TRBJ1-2	CASQEFGYTF
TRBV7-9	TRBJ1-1	CASSARQTPNTEAFF
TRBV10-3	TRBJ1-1	CAITDGGMMNTEAFF
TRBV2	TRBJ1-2	CAGGGTNYGYTF
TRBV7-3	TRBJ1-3	CASSLNPGAGNTIYF
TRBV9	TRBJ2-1	CASSPLGPGRNEQFF
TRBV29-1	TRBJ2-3	CSVAGQNPLTDTQYF
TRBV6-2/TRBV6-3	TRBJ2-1	CASSYSTSQLYEQFF
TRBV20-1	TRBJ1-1	CSATDRNTEAFF
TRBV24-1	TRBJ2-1	CATSEVGANEQFF
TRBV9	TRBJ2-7	CASSVSPVYEQYF
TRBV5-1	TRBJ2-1	CASSWTSGRSYNEQFF
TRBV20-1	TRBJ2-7	CSAQLSGSNYEQYF
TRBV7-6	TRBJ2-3	CASSLGVGAGYSTDTQYF
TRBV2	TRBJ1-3	CASSLGQAYSGNTIYF
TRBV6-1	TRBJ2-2	CASSEQAGGTGELFF
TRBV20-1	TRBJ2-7	CSARETGMYEQYF
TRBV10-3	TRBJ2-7	CAISDTGTSSYEQYF
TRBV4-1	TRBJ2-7	CASSQRPYEQYF
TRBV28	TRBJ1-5	CAHKRGRQPQHF
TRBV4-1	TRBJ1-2	CASSQDRVANTLYGYTF
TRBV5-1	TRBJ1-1	CASSLQGFWNTEAFF
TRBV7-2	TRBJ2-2	CASSASGNTGELFF
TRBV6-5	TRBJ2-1	CASSYLRSGTGADRFF
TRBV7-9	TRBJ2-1	CASSLVSSDEQFF
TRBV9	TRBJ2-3	CASSVDQREADTQYF
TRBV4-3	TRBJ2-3	CASSQDTRGTGGTDTQYF
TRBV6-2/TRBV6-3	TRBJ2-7	CASSPGLHEQYF
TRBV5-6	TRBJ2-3	CASSSQWDTQYF
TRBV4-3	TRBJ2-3	CASSPGSLTDTQYF
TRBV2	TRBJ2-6	CASSSEGTGANVLTF
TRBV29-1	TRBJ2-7	CSAERREGFTYEQYF
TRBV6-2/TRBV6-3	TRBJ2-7	CASGNSGDYEQYF
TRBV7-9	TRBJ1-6	CASSLGGLNNSPLHF
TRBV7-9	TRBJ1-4	CASSLVSEKLFF